This T cell receptor beta chain was retrieved from a study of blood T cells in healthy people across ages (dated by TCRdb to between 2014 and 2016). In terms of the full investigation: In model experiments, template switching captured about one uniquely barcoded TCR beta cDNA molecule for every two T cells. To track age-related changes in TCR beta repertoire diversity, the study relied on deep sequencing normalized with unique cDNA molecular identifiers. To avoid experimental bias, donors of different ages were distributed randomly across sequencing lanes. Donors were grouped into four age groups: young (average 16 years), middle-aged (approximately 41), aged (around 62) and long-lived (about 82). The study analyzed two additional independent replicas of 1 million unique cDNA reads from the same blood draw for two donors, one aged 18 to 30 and one aged 80 or older. Overall study outcomes, separate from this receptor: Since profiling was done on bulk unsorted PBMCs, naive and antigen-experienced compartments could not be conclusively compared. As age increased, observed TCR beta diversity per million T cells dropped in a roughly linear way, and a significant reduction was already evident by age 40. Because the CMV infection status of the donors was unknown, age-related changes in expanded clonotypes may potentially have been confounded. Estimates of total diversity based on one million sequenced T cells were regarded as lower bounds and as underestimates. A strong correlation was found between observed TCR beta diversity and the percentage of naive T cells measured by flow cytometry. The long-lived group showed more naive CD4+ T cells, fewer expanded clones and increased TCR diversity than the aged group, suggesting age selection.

Systemically healthy Caucasian individuals from Russia, around 39 in total and aged about 6 to 90 years, were included as donors. Approximately 9 milliliters of peripheral blood were collected from each donor into EDTA-treated Vacutainer tubes. Ficoll-Paque density-gradient centrifugation was used to isolate PBMCs, with at least 6.5 million per sample. Trizol reagent was used to extract total RNA from PBMCs, with at least 5 micrograms per sample. Naive CD45RAhigh/CD27high T cell percentages were measured by flow cytometry on a PBMC aliquot from every donor. This clonotype was detected many times. The antigen it recognizes is unknown. Base qualities are not recorded, but no much larger clone differs from it by a single base. The library was obtained by 5' RACE. Sequencing relied on an Illumina HiSeq 2500. A second about 7 to 12 cycle PCR used a sample-barcoded 5' primer and a J-beta primer mix. A template-switch 5' adaptor carrying 12 random nucleotides introduced a unique molecular identifier onto each TCR beta cDNA molecule. At least 2.5 million CDR3-containing paired-end reads were obtained from each sample. First-strand cDNA was synthesized from all RNA with the Mint cDNA synthesis kit, primed by a TRBC-specific oligonucleotide. All cDNA was treated with uracil-DNA glycosylase and then went through a first 18-cycle PCR with the universal primers M1SS and BC2_uni_R. Concerning the study's data processing: For normalization, 1 million high-quality reads, each with a distinct molecular identifier, were randomly selected from each sample. Reads with shared molecular identifiers were discarded instead of being binned into consensus sequences. MiTCR, with a Q25 quality threshold and the strictest error-elimination algorithm, was used for CDR3 identification, clonotype clustering and error correction. A nonparametric unseen species model with Euler transformation was used to estimate a lower bound on total TCR beta diversity. TCRdb reprocessed the public reads (quality trimming at Q25 with fastp, clone calling with MiXCR) and kept in-frame beta chains. Entries are consolidated by CDR3 protein sequence, retaining the most common genes and DNA. The V and J calls, along with clone size, are taken from TCRdb and not from the paper's own processing. This sample has about 640,000 distinct CDR3 sequences in its table, and around 31% of those were observed once. About 15% of the sample rests with the top ten.

CDR1 and CDR2, looked up from the germline V gene (reference sequence), are LNHNV and YYDKDF. The CDR3 measures 14 amino acids from cysteine to phenylalanine. Kept here is only the CDR3 DNA, which spans 42 bases and is read in frame from base 1. V loses 2 bases of germline sequence and J loses 2 bases, and the interval between the two ends is 8 bases. This clonotype was sampled from a woman of 80 years or more in good health. The rearranged chain carries TRBV15 and TRBJ2-3; the D gene identity is not certain. The sample taken for sequencing was blood. CDR3 sequence: CATSRPTHTDTQYF. The DNA sequence is as follows: TGTGCCACCAGCAGACCCACTCACACAGATACGCAGTATTTT.